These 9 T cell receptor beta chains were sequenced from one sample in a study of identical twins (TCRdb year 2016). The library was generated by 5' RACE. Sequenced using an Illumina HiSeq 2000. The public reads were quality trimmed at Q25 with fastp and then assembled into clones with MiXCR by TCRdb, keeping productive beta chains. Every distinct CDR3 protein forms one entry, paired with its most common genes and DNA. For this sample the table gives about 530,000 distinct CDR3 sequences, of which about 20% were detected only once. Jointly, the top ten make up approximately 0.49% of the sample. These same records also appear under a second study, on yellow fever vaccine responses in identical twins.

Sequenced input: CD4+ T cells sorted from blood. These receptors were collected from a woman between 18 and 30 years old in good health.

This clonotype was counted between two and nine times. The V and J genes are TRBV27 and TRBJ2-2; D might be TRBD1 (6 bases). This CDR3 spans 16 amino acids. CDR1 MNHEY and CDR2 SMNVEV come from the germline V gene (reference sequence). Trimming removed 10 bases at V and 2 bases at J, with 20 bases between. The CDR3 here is CAIKEAGTTNTGELFF. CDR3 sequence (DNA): TGTGCCATCAAAGAGGCCGGGACAACAAACACCGGGGAGCTGTTTTTT.

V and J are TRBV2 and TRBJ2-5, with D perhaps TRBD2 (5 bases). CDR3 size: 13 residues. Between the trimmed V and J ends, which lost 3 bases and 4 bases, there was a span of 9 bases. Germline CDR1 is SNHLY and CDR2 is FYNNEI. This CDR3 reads CASSDWEIETQYF. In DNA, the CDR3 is TGTGCCAGCAGTGATTGGGAGATAGAGACCCAGTACTTC.

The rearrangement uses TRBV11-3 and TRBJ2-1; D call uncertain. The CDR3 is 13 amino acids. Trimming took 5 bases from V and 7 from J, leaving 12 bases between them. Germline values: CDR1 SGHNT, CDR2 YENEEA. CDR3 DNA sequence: TGTGCCAGCAGCAAACTTCAAGGGAATGAGCAGTTCTTC. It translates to CASSKLQGNEQFF.

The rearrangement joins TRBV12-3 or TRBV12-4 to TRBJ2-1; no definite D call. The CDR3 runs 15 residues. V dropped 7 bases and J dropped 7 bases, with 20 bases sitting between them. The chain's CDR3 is CASTVNGLSSNEQFF. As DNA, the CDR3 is TGTGCCAGCACCGTAAATGGGCTTTCTTCGAATGAGCAGTTCTTC.

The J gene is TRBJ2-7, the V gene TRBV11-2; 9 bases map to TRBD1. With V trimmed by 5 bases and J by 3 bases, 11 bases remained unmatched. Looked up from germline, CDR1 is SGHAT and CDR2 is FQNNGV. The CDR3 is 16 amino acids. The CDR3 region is CASSHRITGGGYEQYV. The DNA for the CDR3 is TGTGCCAGCAGCCACCGTATCACAGGGGGCGGCTACGAGCAGTACGTC.

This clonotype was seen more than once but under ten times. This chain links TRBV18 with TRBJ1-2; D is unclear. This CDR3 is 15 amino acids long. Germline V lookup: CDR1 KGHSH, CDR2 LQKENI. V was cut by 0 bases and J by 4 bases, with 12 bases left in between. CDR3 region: CASSPPAPETYGYTF. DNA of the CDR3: TGTGCCAGCTCACCACCGGCCCCGGAGACCTATGGCTACACCTTC. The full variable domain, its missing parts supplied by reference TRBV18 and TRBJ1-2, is NAGVMQNPRHLVRRRGQEARLRCSPMKGHSHVYWYRQLPEEGLKFMVYLQKENIIDESGMPKERFSAEFPKEGPSILRIQQVVRGDSAAYFCASSPPAPETYGYTFGSGTRLTVV.

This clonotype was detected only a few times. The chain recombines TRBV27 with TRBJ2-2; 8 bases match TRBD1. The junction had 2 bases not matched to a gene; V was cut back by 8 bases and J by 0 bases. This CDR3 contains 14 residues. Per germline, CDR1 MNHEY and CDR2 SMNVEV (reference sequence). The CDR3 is CASQQGANTGELFF. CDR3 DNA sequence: TGTGCCAGCCAACAGGGGGCGAACACCGGGGAGCTGTTTTTT.

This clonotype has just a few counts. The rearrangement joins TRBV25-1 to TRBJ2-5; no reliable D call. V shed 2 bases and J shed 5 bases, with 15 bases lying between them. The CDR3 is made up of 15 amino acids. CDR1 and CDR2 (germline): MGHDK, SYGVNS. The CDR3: CASSEMGKGVETQYF. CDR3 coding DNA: TGTGCCAGCAGTGAAATGGGGAAAGGAGTCGAGACCCAGTACTTC.

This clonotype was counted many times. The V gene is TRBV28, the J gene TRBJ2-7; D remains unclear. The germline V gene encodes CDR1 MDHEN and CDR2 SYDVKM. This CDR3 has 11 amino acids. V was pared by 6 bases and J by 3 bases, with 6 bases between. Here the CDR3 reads CASRGSYEQYF. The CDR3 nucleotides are TGTGCCAGCAGGGGCAGCTACGAGCAGTACTTC.